Presented here are 27 T cell receptor beta chains from one specimen sequenced in a study of blood T cell repertoires in COVID-19. TCRdb's table, derived via immunoSEQ multiplex PCR, lists solely in-frame clones and lacks some. The data contain roughly 62,000 clones, over 85% of them singletons. The sample consisted of peripheral blood. The receptors shown here come from a human donor in a cohort sampled during active COVID-19.

This chain joins TRBV7-8 and TRBJ2-2, with TRBD2 matching 7 bases. The J segment lost 1 base and the V segment lost 0 bases, leaving 2 bases of the junction unmatched. Germline CDR1 SGHVS, CDR2 FQNEAQ. CDR3 length: 16 residues. The CDR3 loop reads CASSLAPSGNTGELFF. In nucleotides, the CDR3 is TGTGCCAGCAGCTTAGCGCCTAGCGGGAACACCGGGGAGCTGTTTTTT.

This chain links TRBV7-2 with TRBJ2-7; D may be TRBD1 (5 bases). This CDR3 has 15 residues. Per the germline V gene, CDR1 is SGHTA and CDR2 is FQGNSA. V lost 8 bases, J lost 2 bases, and 19 bases lay in between. CDR3 DNA: TGTGCCAGCGCCTATAATGGGGCTATCCCCTACGAGCAGTACTTC. Amino acids: CASAYNGAIPYEQYF.

This clone was seen a single time. The V call is TRBV2, the J call TRBJ1-1; D gene uncertain. The CDR3 length is 14 residues. Germline V gene lookup returns CDR1 SNHLY and CDR2 FYNNEI. V lost 6 bases and J 1 base, leaving 12 bases between the germline ends. The CDR3 DNA reads TGTGCCAGCAGAGAGACACGATCGAACACTGAAGCTTTCTTT. This encodes CASRETRSNTEAFF. Combining the CDR3 with reference TRBV2 and TRBJ1-1 gives the whole variable domain EPEVTQTPSHQVTQMGQEVILRCVPISNHLYFYWYRQILGQKVEFLVSFYNNEISEKSEIFDDQFSVERPDGSNFTLKIRSTKLEDSAMYFCASRETRSNTEAFFGQGTRLTVV.

The chain carries TRBV21-1 and TRBJ1-3. TRBV21-1 is recorded as a pseudogene. The CDR3 runs to 16 residues. The CDR3 loop reads CASSKVKAVLINTIYF. CDR3 DNA: TGTGCCAGCAGCAAAGTGAAGGCGGTCCTGATAAACACCATATATTTT.

The genes are TRBV5-1 and TRBJ2-2, with a weak D call TRBD1 (6 bases). V lost 2 bases and J lost 1, with 12 bases in between. The germline CDR1 and CDR2 sequences are SGHRS and YFSETQ. CDR3 length: 16 amino acids. The CDR3 reads CASSFNKGENTGELFF. CDR3 nucleotide sequence: TGCGCCAGCAGCTTCAATAAGGGGGAGAACACCGGGGAGCTGTTTTTT.

The chain employs TRBV6-1 and TRBJ2-5; 13 nucleotides match TRBD2. The J segment lost 4 bases and the V segment lost 4 bases, leaving 6 bases of the junction unmatched. Germline V lookup: CDR1 MNHNS, CDR2 SASEGT. The CDR3 contains 16 residues. The CDR3 protein is CASSARTSGGGETQYF. CDR3 DNA sequence: TGTGCCAGCAGTGCACGGACTAGCGGGGGCGGAGAGACCCAGTACTTC.

J is TRBJ1-6 and V is TRBV11-2; 9 nucleotides match TRBD1. With 1 base clipped from V and 5 bases from J, the junction kept 6 bases outside the gene matches. This CDR3 comprises 17 residues. Germline V CDR1 and CDR2: SGHAT, FQNNGV. The CDR3 reads CASSLGLGTGNNSPLHF. Written as DNA, the CDR3 is TGTGCCAGCAGCTTAGGCCTCGGGACAGGGAATAATTCACCCCTCCACTTT. Together with reference TRBV11-2 and TRBJ1-6, the CDR3 gives the full variable domain: EAGVAQSPRYKIIEKRQSVAFWCNPISGHATLYWYQQILGQGPKLLIQFQNNGVVDDSQLPKDRFSAERLKGVDSTLKIQPAKLEDSAVYLCASSLGLGTGNNSPLHFGNGTRLTVT.

The genes are TRBV7-6 and TRBJ1-4; D is ambiguous. The CDR3 extends over 15 amino acids. CDR1 is SGHVS, CDR2 FNYEAQ, per germline. The V end lost 1 base, the J end lost 5 bases, and 11 bases lay between the germline ends. CDR3 nucleotide sequence: TGTGCCAGCAGCTTAGTCCTAGGCCCCAATGAAAAACTGTTTTTT. Encoded protein: CASSLVLGPNEKLFF.

The chain joins TRBV5-1 to TRBJ2-7, with TRBD1 matching 9 bases. The V gene end was trimmed by 3 bases and the J gene end by 6 bases; junction bases not matched to a gene: 7. Germline V gene data show CDR1 as SGHRS and CDR2 as YFSETQ. The CDR3 has 14 residues. The CDR3 coding sequence is TGCGCCAGCAGCTCCGGGACAGGGTACTCCGAGCAGTACTTC. Amino acids: CASSSGTGYSEQYF.

This chain joins TRBV27 and TRBJ2-1, with TRBD2 matching 10 bases. The CDR3 is 16 residues long. The germline V gene has CDR1 MNHEY and CDR2 SMNVEV (reference sequence). Trimming took 4 bases from V and 9 from J; bases not matched to a gene: 12. The CDR3 sequence: CASSSSGRAFVGEQFF. The CDR3, as DNA: TGTGCCAGCAGTTCCAGCGGGAGGGCCTTCGTTGGTGAGCAGTTCTTC.

The chain couples TRBV7-2 to TRBJ1-1; the D is unclear. The V gene's germline CDR1 is SGHTA and CDR2 FQGNSA. The V end lost 0 bases, the J end lost 1 base, and 9 bases lay between the germline ends. The length of the CDR3 is 15 residues. CDR3 sequence: CASSLASTANTEAFF. The CDR3 DNA follows: TGTGCCAGCAGCTTAGCAAGCACCGCGAACACTGAAGCTTTCTTT.

The chain couples TRBV7-2 to TRBJ1-1, with 9 bases matching TRBD1. The V gene end was trimmed by 5 bases and the J gene end by 3 bases; junction bases not matched to a gene: 7. Germline V gene lookup returns CDR1 SGHTA and CDR2 FQGNSA. This CDR3 comprises 15 residues. The CDR3 DNA reads TGTGCCAGCAGCGCAACAGGGGGCGCGCACACTGAAGCTTTCTTT. As protein: CASSATGGAHTEAFF.

This chain connects TRBV2 to TRBJ1-1, with D possibly matching TRBD1 (6 bases). This CDR3 is built from 12 residues. Per germline, CDR1 SNHLY and CDR2 FYNNEI. V was trimmed by 6 bases and J by 4 bases, leaving 9 bases between them. The CDR3 region is CASRRGGTEAFF. DNA for the CDR3: TGTGCCAGCAGGAGGGGGGGCACTGAAGCTTTCTTT.

CDR3 region: CASSPSRLAGTVRPGNTIYF. The CDR3 region has the DNA TGTGCCAGCAGCCCCTCACGCCTAGCCGGGACAGTAAGACCTGGAAACACCATATATTTT. This chain connects TRBV9 to TRBJ1-3; 7 bases map to TRBD1. Germline V gives CDR1 SGDLS, CDR2 YYNGEE. With 4 bases clipped from V and 2 bases from J, the junction kept 21 bases outside the gene matches. This CDR3 spans 20 amino acids.

The chain carries TRBV20-1 and TRBJ1-3; the D is unclear. Trimming shortened V by 3 bases and J by 0 bases, and 9 bases separated the two germline ends. This CDR3 has 14 amino acids. From germline, CDR1 is DFQATT and CDR2 SNEGSKA (reference sequence). CDR3 bases: TGCAGTGCTAGTATCGGGAACTCTGGAAACACCATATATTTT. Translating it yields CSASIGNSGNTIYF.

The J gene is TRBJ2-3, the V gene TRBV7-8; TRBD2 might be the D (5 bases). CDR1 is SGHVS, CDR2 FQNEAQ, per germline. V lost 4 bases and J 0 bases, leaving 8 bases between the germline ends. The CDR3 runs to 14 residues. The CDR3 DNA reads as TGTGCCAGCAGCTCGAGCGGCAGCACAGATACGCAGTATTTT. It encodes CASSSSGSTDTQYF.

The chain employs TRBV6-5 and TRBJ2-7; D is perhaps TRBD2 (6 bases). Germline CDR1 and CDR2: MNHEY and SVGAGI. The length of the CDR3 is 14 residues. The V and J ends lost 4 bases and 0 bases respectively, with 10 bases between them. The CDR3 bases are TGTGCCAGCAGTTCGGGACTTGACTCCTACGAGCAGTACTTC. Protein: CASSSGLDSYEQYF.

The chain combines TRBV6-5 with TRBJ1-1; 8 bases match TRBD1. This CDR3 has 15 residues. V lost 6 bases and J lost 8; bases outside the gene matches: 14. Per germline, CDR1 MNHEY and CDR2 SVGAGI. CDR3 DNA sequence: TGTGCCAGCAGATCGACCGGGACACAGGGGGTGGAAGCTTTCTTT. This sequence encodes CASRSTGTQGVEAFF.

The V gene is TRBV4-1, the J gene TRBJ1-5; no definite D call. The CDR3 loop spans 14 amino acids. CDR1 and CDR2 (germline): MGHRA, YSYEKL. Deletions cut 1 base from V and 2 bases from J, with 6 bases between. This CDR3 is CASSQVEGNQPQHF. The DNA for the CDR3 is TGCGCCAGCAGCCAAGTAGAGGGCAATCAGCCCCAGCATTTT.

J is TRBJ1-1 and V is TRBV12-3 or TRBV12-4; 8 nucleotides align to TRBD1. This CDR3 has 13 residues. Losses at the gene ends were 8 bases for V and 1 base for J; bases not matched to a gene: 3. In nucleotides, the CDR3 is TGTGCCAGCGTAGGACAGGGGAACACTGAAGCTTTCTTT. Its protein is CASVGQGNTEAFF.

J is TRBJ2-1 and V is TRBV2, with 8 bases identical to TRBD2. The CDR3 loop spans 14 amino acids. The germline gives CDR1 SNHLY, CDR2 FYNNEI. The junction had 6 bases not matched to a gene; V was cut back by 4 bases and J by 7 bases. Here the CDR3 reads CASSATSGVNEQFF. Here the CDR3 DNA reads TGTGCCAGCAGTGCCACTAGCGGCGTAAATGAGCAGTTCTTC.

The chain carries TRBV6-6 and TRBJ2-7; tentatively, D is TRBD2 (5 bases). The CDR3 length is 13 residues. Trimming removed 5 bases at V and 3 bases at J, with 11 bases between. Germline CDR1 is MNHNY and CDR2 is SVGAGI (reference sequence). CDR3: CASSRTVNYEQYF. CDR3 nucleotides: TGTGCCAGCAGTCGGACTGTTAACTACGAGCAGTACTTC.

The chain recombines TRBV6-2 or TRBV6-3 with TRBJ1-1; unclear D gene. V was cut by 4 bases and J by 4 bases, with 7 bases left in between. Germline values: CDR1 MNHEY, CDR2 SVGEGT. The CDR3 totals 12 residues. CDR3 residues: CASSSIATEAFF. As DNA, the CDR3 is TGTGCCAGCAGTTCCATAGCCACTGAAGCTTTCTTT.

The CDR3 protein is CASSQGSWTGNYEQYF. The CDR3 bases are TGCGCCAGCAGCCAAGGGAGTTGGACAGGGAATTACGAGCAGTACTTC. V usage is TRBV4-1 and J usage is TRBJ2-7, with 8 bases that match TRBD1. This CDR3 spans 16 amino acids. The V segment lost 1 base and the J segment 4 bases; nucleotides outside the gene matches: 9. CDR1 and CDR2 (germline): MGHRA, YSYEKL.

As concerns this clone: This sample includes further DNA sequences coding for the same CDR3. V and J are TRBV19 and TRBJ2-2; 11 bases map to TRBD2. Germline CDR1 reads LNHDA; CDR2 reads SQIVND (reference sequence). V lost 8 bases and J lost 1; bases outside the gene matches: 3. The length of the CDR3 is 15 residues. The CDR3 spells CASRGLAGNTGELFF. The CDR3 DNA follows: TGTGCCAGTCGAGGACTAGCGGGGAACACCGGGGAGCTGTTTTTT. The variable domain in full, with the rest retrieved from reference TRBV19 and TRBJ2-2, is DGGITQSPKYLFRKEGQNVTLSCEQNLNHDAMYWYRQDPGQGLRLIYYSQIVNDFQKGDIAEGYSVSREKKESFPLTVTSAQKNPTAFYLCASRGLAGNTGELFFGEGSRLTVL.

The chain couples TRBV5-1 to TRBJ2-2, with a possible D match to TRBD1 (5 bases). The CDR3 contains 17 residues. Germline V CDR1 and CDR2: SGHRS, YFSETQ. V was trimmed by 3 bases and J by 4 bases, leaving 19 bases between them. DNA for the CDR3: TGCGCCAGCAGCTCCCAAGGGGCACAGTCAATCACCGGGGAGCTGTTTTTT. Its protein is CASSSQGAQSITGELFF.

The V and J genes are TRBV9 and TRBJ2-3; TRBD2 matches at 9 bases. In germline, CDR1 is SGDLS, CDR2 YYNGEE. The junction had 8 bases not matched to a gene; V was cut back by 4 bases and J by 2 bases. The CDR3 consists of 16 residues. For the CDR3, the DNA is TGTGCCAGCAGCCGTAGACTAGCGGAGACCACAGATACGCAGTATTTT. Translating gives CASSRRLAETTDTQYF. Full variable domain (outside the CDR3, taken from reference TRBV9 and TRBJ2-3): DSGVTQTPKHLITATGQRVTLRCSPRSGDLSVYWYQQSLDQGLQFLIQYYNGEERAKGNILERFSAQQFPDLHSELNLSSLELGDSALYFCASSRRLAETTDTQYFGPGTRLTVL.